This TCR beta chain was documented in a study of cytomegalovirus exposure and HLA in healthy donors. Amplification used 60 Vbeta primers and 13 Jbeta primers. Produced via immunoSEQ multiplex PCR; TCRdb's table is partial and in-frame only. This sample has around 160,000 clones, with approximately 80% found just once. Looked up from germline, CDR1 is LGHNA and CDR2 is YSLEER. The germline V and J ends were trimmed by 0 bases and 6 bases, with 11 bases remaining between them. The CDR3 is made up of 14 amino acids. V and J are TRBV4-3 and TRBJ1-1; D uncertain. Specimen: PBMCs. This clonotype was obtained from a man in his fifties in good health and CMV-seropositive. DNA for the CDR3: TGCGCCAGCAGCCAAGAATATGCGGGCGCTGAAGCTTTCTTT. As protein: CASSQEYAGAEAFF.